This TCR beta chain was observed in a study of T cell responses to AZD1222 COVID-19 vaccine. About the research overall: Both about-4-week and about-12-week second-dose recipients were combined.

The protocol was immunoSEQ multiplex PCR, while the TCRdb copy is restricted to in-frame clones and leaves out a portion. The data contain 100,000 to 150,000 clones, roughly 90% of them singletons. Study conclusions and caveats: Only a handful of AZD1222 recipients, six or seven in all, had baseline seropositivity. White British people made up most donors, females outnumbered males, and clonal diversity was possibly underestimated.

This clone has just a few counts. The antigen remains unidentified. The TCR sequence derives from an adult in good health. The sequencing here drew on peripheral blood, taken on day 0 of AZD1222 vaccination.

The CDR3 protein is CASSLEGTGLEKLFF. The CDR3 DNA follows: TGCGCCAGCAGCTTGGAGGGGACAGGCCTGGAAAAACTGTTTTTT. The J gene is TRBJ1-4, the V gene TRBV5-1, with 8 nucleotides matching TRBD1. In germline, CDR1 is SGHRS, CDR2 YFSETQ. The CDR3 extends over 15 amino acids. Trimming removed 0 bases from V and 8 bases from J; junction bases left unmatched: 6.